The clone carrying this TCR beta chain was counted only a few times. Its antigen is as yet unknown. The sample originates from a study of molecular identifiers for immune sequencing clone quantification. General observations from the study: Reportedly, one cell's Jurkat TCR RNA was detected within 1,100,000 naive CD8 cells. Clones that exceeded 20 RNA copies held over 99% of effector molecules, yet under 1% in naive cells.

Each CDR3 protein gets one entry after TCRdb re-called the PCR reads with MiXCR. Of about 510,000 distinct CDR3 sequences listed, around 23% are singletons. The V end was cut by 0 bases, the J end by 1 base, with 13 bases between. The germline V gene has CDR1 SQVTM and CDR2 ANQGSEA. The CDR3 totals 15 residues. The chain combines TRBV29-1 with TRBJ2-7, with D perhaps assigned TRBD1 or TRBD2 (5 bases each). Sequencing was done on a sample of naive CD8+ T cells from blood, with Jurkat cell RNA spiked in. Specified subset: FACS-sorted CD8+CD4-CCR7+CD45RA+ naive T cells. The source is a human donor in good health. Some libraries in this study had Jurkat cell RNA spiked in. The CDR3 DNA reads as TGCAGCGTTGAAGATCAGGCAGGGAGTTCCTACGAGCAGTACTTC. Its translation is CSVEDQAGSSYEQYF.